Listed below are T cell receptor beta chains from one sample, sequenced in a study of vaccination and CD4 T cells after COVID-19. Each CDR3 protein gets one entry after TCRdb re-called the PCR reads with MiXCR. The profile covers 5,000 or so distinct CDR3 sequences, with around a quarter appearing a single time and about 35% taken by the ten largest. For these receptors, no antigen is known. Sequencing was done on a sample of CD4+ T cells from blood, cultured in vitro. The receptors were sampled from a human donor in good health. The CDR3 runs from the conserved cysteine through the conserved F or W. D genes are given only for firm matches. Part of the rows lack a size; the others show once, few, many or a class for expanded clones.

V	J	size	D	DNA	CDR3
TRBV7-2	TRBJ2-2	.	.	TGTGCCAGCAGCTCATGGACAGCGAACACCGGGGAGCTGTTTTTT	CASSSWTANTGELFF
TRBV6-1	TRBJ1-5	.	TRBD1	TGTGCCAGCAGTCTAGAGGGACAGACGAATCAGCCCCAGCATTTT	CASSLEGQTNQPQHF
TRBV7-3	TRBJ1-1	.	.	TGTGCCAGCAGCTCCAACTCCAGGGACACTGAAGCTTTCTTT	CASSSNSRDTEAFF
TRBV27	TRBJ2-7	.	.	TGTGCCAGCAGTTTGTCCAGGAGCTCCTACGAGCAGTACTTC	CASSLSRSSYEQYF
TRBV27	TRBJ2-1	.	TRBD2	TGTACCAGCAGCCCCGGGACTAGCGGGGTAAATGAGCAGTTCTTC	CTSSPGTSGVNEQFF
TRBV20-1	TRBJ1-2	.	.	TGCAGTGCGCGGCTGGGGGCGGTTGGCTACACCTTC	CSARLGAVGYTF
TRBV18	TRBJ1-1	few	.	TGTGCCAGCTCGGGGGATTTAGGCGCTGAAGCTTTCTTT	CASSGDLGAEAFF
TRBV29-1	TRBJ1-5	once	.	TGCAGCGTTGACCCGGGGGGGGGTCAGCCCCAGCATTTT	CSVDPGGGQPQHF
TRBV2	TRBJ2-5	few	.	TGTGCCAGCATTGAACGCTTAGAGACCCAGTACTTC	CASIERLETQYF
TRBV20-1	TRBJ1-5	.	.	TGCAGTGGGAAAGCGGGGAATAGCAATCAGCCCCAGCATTTT	CSGKAGNSNQPQHF
TRBV7-3	TRBJ1-1	few	.	TGTGCCAGCAGCCTCCCCGGGGCTGGGGACACTGAAGCTTTCTTT	CASSLPGAGDTEAFF
TRBV27	TRBJ1-5	large	.	TGTGCCAGCAGTTTGGAGCCTAGCAATCAGCCCCAGCATTTT	CASSLEPSNQPQHF
TRBV18	TRBJ2-1	.	.	TGTGCCAGCTCACCGTCCCTCGAGGGGCAGTTCTTC	CASSPSLEGQFF
TRBV27	TRBJ1-5	.	.	TGTGCCACGAGAAAAAACAGTCTTCAGCCCCAGCATTTT	CATRKNSLQPQHF
TRBV5-1	TRBJ1-2	.	TRBD1	TGCGCCAGCAGCTCCGGGACAGGGTTTGGCTACACCTTC	CASSSGTGFGYTF